Listed below are T cell receptor beta chains from one sample, sequenced in a study of memory CD4+ T cells and cytomegalovirus serostatus. The method was immunoSEQ multiplex PCR; TCRdb's version includes in-frame clones alone and lacks a portion of them. The sample lists around 60,000 clones, approximately 71% occurring once. Sequencing used memory CD4+ T cells from blood. These receptors all come from an adult in good health and CMV-seronegative. The CDR3 runs from the conserved cysteine through the conserved F or W. The order of the fields is J gene, V gene, clone size, D gene, CDR3 DNA, CDR3 protein. D genes are given only for firm matches. Rows give clone size only sometimes, using once, few, many, or a class for an expanded clone.

j_gene: TRBJ1-1
v_gene: TRBV15
abundance: few
d_gene: .
CDR3nt: TGTGCCACCAGCATTCTCACGAACACTGAAGCTTTCTTT
CDR3aa: CATSILTNTEAFF

j_gene: TRBJ2-5
v_gene: TRBV2
abundance: .
d_gene: TRBD2
CDR3nt: TGTGCCACCCAGCGGGGGGCTCAAGAGACCCAGTACTTC
CDR3aa: CATQRGAQETQYF

j_gene: TRBJ2-7
v_gene: TRBV5-1
abundance: .
d_gene: .
CDR3nt: TGCGCCAGCAGCTTGGTTGAGCGGAGCCTCGGCGAGCAGTACTTC
CDR3aa: CASSLVERSLGEQYF

j_gene: TRBJ1-5
v_gene: TRBV7-2
abundance: .
d_gene: TRBD1
CDR3nt: TGTGCCAGCAGCTTAGGGACAGGGGGCTCATTTAGGCAGCCCCAGCATTTT
CDR3aa: CASSLGTGGSFRQPQHF

j_gene: TRBJ2-3
v_gene: TRBV6-1
abundance: .
d_gene: .
CDR3nt: TGTGCCAGCAGTGAAATGGTGGGGGGGCGGTCTACAGATACGCAGTATTTT
CDR3aa: CASSEMVGGRSTDTQYF

j_gene: TRBJ2-2
v_gene: TRBV4-3
abundance: .
d_gene: TRBD2
CDR3nt: TGCGCCAGCAGCCTGACCGGGACTAGCGGGAGTGGTTGGGCCGGGGAGCTGTTTTTT
CDR3aa: CASSLTGTSGSGWAGELFF

j_gene: TRBJ2-7
v_gene: TRBV19
abundance: .
d_gene: TRBD2
CDR3nt: TGTGCCAGTAGTATAGCGGGAGGCGGTTCCGAGCAGTACTTC
CDR3aa: CASSIAGGGSEQYF

j_gene: TRBJ2-5
v_gene: TRBV6-5
abundance: few
d_gene: .
CDR3nt: TGTGCCAGCAGTTACGGGGAGACCCAGTACTTC
CDR3aa: CASSYGETQYF

j_gene: TRBJ2-2
v_gene: TRBV29-1
abundance: .
d_gene: TRBD2
CDR3nt: TGCAGCGGTATCAAGCGGGGGGCTGGGGAGCTGTTTTTT
CDR3aa: CSGIKRGAGELFF

j_gene: TRBJ2-2
v_gene: TRBV2
abundance: .
d_gene: .
CDR3nt: .
CDR3aa: CASTLGNPNTGELFF

j_gene: TRBJ2-2
v_gene: TRBV6-5
abundance: .
d_gene: TRBD2
CDR3nt: TGTGCCAGCGGGACTAGCGGTCCCACCGGGGAGCTGTTTTTT
CDR3aa: CASGTSGPTGELFF

j_gene: TRBJ1-3
v_gene: TRBV7-9
abundance: once
d_gene: .
CDR3nt: TGTGCCAGCAGCCCAGGGGTGGAGGGAAACACCATATATTTT
CDR3aa: CASSPGVEGNTIYF

j_gene: TRBJ1-2
v_gene: TRBV28
abundance: .
d_gene: .
CDR3nt: TGTGCCAGCAGTGTATGGGACATTACAGGGTACTATGGCTACACCTTC
CDR3aa: CASSVWDITGYYGYTF

j_gene: TRBJ1-3
v_gene: TRBV18
abundance: .
d_gene: TRBD1
CDR3nt: TGTGCCAGCTCACCACCGGACAGGGGCGGAAACACCATATATTTT
CDR3aa: CASSPPDRGGNTIYF

j_gene: TRBJ1-3
v_gene: TRBV28
abundance: .
d_gene: TRBD1
CDR3nt: TGTGCCAGCAGGCAGGACAGGCTCTCTGGAAACACCATATATTTT
CDR3aa: CASRQDRLSGNTIYF

j_gene: TRBJ1-5
v_gene: TRBV5-4
abundance: .
d_gene: .
CDR3nt: TGTGCCAGCAGCTTGTTGCAGTCGGGATCACAGACCAATCAGCCCCAGCATTTT
CDR3aa: CASSLLQSGSQTNQPQHF

j_gene: TRBJ2-1
v_gene: TRBV11-3
abundance: once
d_gene: TRBD2
CDR3nt: TGTGCCAGCAGCTTAGGGACTAGCGGGTACAATGAGCAGTTCTTC
CDR3aa: CASSLGTSGYNEQFF

j_gene: TRBJ1-1
v_gene: TRBV7-3
abundance: .
d_gene: .
CDR3nt: TGTGCCAGCAGCTTACAGGAAGACACTGAAGCTTTCTTT
CDR3aa: CASSLQEDTEAFF

j_gene: TRBJ1-3
v_gene: TRBV7-2
abundance: .
d_gene: .
CDR3nt: TGTGCCAGCAGCCAAACGTCGGGAAACACCATATATTTT
CDR3aa: CASSQTSGNTIYF

j_gene: TRBJ1-4
v_gene: TRBV4-1
abundance: .
d_gene: .
CDR3nt: TGCGCCAGCAGCCAGAGACAGCTTATTAATGAAAAACTGTTTTTT
CDR3aa: CASSQRQLINEKLFF

j_gene: TRBJ1-1
v_gene: TRBV19
abundance: .
d_gene: .
CDR3nt: TGTGCCAGTAGTGACCTCCTCAATGCGGGAACTGAAGCTTTCTTT
CDR3aa: CASSDLLNAGTEAFF

j_gene: TRBJ2-3
v_gene: TRBV19
abundance: .
d_gene: TRBD2
CDR3nt: TGTGCCAGTAGTCTACTAGCGGGAATCGCAGATACGCAGTATTTT
CDR3aa: CASSLLAGIADTQYF

j_gene: TRBJ2-3
v_gene: TRBV19
abundance: .
d_gene: TRBD1
CDR3nt: TGTGCCAGTAGAGACCGCAGGACAGGGACCCTAGATACGCAGTATTTT
CDR3aa: CASRDRRTGTLDTQYF

j_gene: TRBJ1-1
v_gene: TRBV11-3
abundance: .
d_gene: .
CDR3nt: TGTGCCAGCAGCCCCGGAGGGCGGGGATCCACTGAAGCTTTCTTT
CDR3aa: CASSPGGRGSTEAFF

j_gene: TRBJ2-5
v_gene: TRBV10-2
abundance: .
d_gene: .
CDR3nt: TGCGCCAGCAGTGCGGCGCAAGAGACCCAGTACTTC
CDR3aa: CASSAAQETQYF

j_gene: TRBJ2-5
v_gene: TRBV2
abundance: .
d_gene: .
CDR3nt: TGTGCCAGCAGTCAGGAGACGAAAGAGACCCAGTACTTC
CDR3aa: CASSQETKETQYF

j_gene: TRBJ1-3
v_gene: TRBV28
abundance: .
d_gene: .
CDR3nt: TGTGCCAGCAGCCGACCCAGTAGGGCAGCTGGAAACACCATATATTTT
CDR3aa: CASSRPSRAAGNTIYF

j_gene: TRBJ2-3
v_gene: TRBV30
abundance: .
d_gene: .
CDR3nt: TGTGCCTGGAAGCCGACTAGTACAAGCACAGATACGCAGTATTTT
CDR3aa: CAWKPTSTSTDTQYF

j_gene: TRBJ2-7
v_gene: TRBV5-4
abundance: few
d_gene: TRBD2
CDR3nt: TGTGCCAGCAGCCCCTCATTGACTAGCCTTCCTTACGAGCAGTACTTC
CDR3aa: CASSPSLTSLPYEQYF

j_gene: TRBJ1-4
v_gene: TRBV19
abundance: .
d_gene: .
CDR3nt: TGTGCCAGTCGGGGACCAAATAATGAAAAACTGTTTTTT
CDR3aa: CASRGPNNEKLFF

j_gene: TRBJ2-1
v_gene: TRBV29-1
abundance: few
d_gene: .
CDR3nt: TGCAGCGTTGATGGGGGCGGGACACAGCAGTTCTTC
CDR3aa: CSVDGGGTQQFF

j_gene: TRBJ2-2
v_gene: TRBV4-2
abundance: .
d_gene: TRBD2
CDR3nt: TGTGCCAGCAGCCAAGAAGTGGCGGGGGGGAACACCGGGGAGCTGTTTTTT
CDR3aa: CASSQEVAGGNTGELFF

j_gene: TRBJ1-5
v_gene: TRBV19
abundance: .
d_gene: .
CDR3nt: TGTGCCAGTAGTATTGCCAGGGAGCTTTATCAGCCCCAGCATTTT
CDR3aa: CASSIARELYQPQHF

j_gene: TRBJ2-3
v_gene: TRBV6-5
abundance: .
d_gene: TRBD2
CDR3nt: TGTGCCAGCAGTTACGGGGAAGGTACTAGCGGGAGGCAGTATTTT
CDR3aa: CASSYGEGTSGRQYF

j_gene: TRBJ2-7
v_gene: TRBV5-1
abundance: once
d_gene: .
CDR3nt: TGCGCCAGCAGCTTGGACGTCTACGAGCAGTACTTC
CDR3aa: CASSLDVYEQYF

j_gene: TRBJ2-2
v_gene: TRBV14
abundance: .
d_gene: .
CDR3nt: TGTGCCAGCAGCCGACGAACGGGACTTGTTAACACCGGGGAGCTGTTTTTT
CDR3aa: CASSRRTGLVNTGELFF

j_gene: TRBJ1-5
v_gene: TRBV15
abundance: .
d_gene: .
CDR3nt: TGTGCCACCAGCAGCCAGGGGTCGCAGCCCCAGCATTTT
CDR3aa: CATSSQGSQPQHF

j_gene: TRBJ2-5
v_gene: TRBV10-1
abundance: .
d_gene: .
CDR3nt: TGCGCCAGCAACGGCGGGGGCCCTCTCGAGACCCAGTACTTC
CDR3aa: CASNGGGPLETQYF

j_gene: TRBJ2-7
v_gene: TRBV4-3
abundance: few
d_gene: .
CDR3nt: TGCGCCAGCAGCCAAGAAGGTCAGGGGCCCTACGAGCAGTACTTC
CDR3aa: CASSQEGQGPYEQYF

j_gene: TRBJ2-7
v_gene: TRBV19
abundance: .
d_gene: TRBD1
CDR3nt: TGTGCCAGTAGTATTGTGGGACAGAACTACGAGCAGTACTTC
CDR3aa: CASSIVGQNYEQYF

j_gene: TRBJ2-5
v_gene: TRBV30
abundance: .
d_gene: .
CDR3nt: TGTGCCTTTGGGGCAGCCTTCCAAGAGACCCAGTACTTC
CDR3aa: CAFGAAFQETQYF

j_gene: TRBJ1-3
v_gene: TRBV6-1
abundance: .
d_gene: TRBD1
CDR3nt: TGTGCCACCCAGAGGACAGGGGCGGGCACCATATATTTT
CDR3aa: CATQRTGAGTIYF

j_gene: TRBJ2-7
v_gene: TRBV18
abundance: .
d_gene: TRBD1
CDR3nt: TGTGCCAGCTCACCCACCGTAGGGGGCGGCTCCTACGAGCAGTACTTC
CDR3aa: CASSPTVGGGSYEQYF

j_gene: TRBJ1-4
v_gene: TRBV6-6
abundance: .
d_gene: .
CDR3nt: TGTGCCAGCAGCCGCAGGTCGGGGAATGGTGAAAAACTGTTTTTT
CDR3aa: CASSRRSGNGEKLFF

j_gene: TRBJ2-7
v_gene: TRBV28
abundance: few
d_gene: .
CDR3nt: TGTGCCAGCGGCTACTACGAGCAGTACTTC
CDR3aa: CASGYYEQYF

j_gene: TRBJ1-2
v_gene: TRBV2
abundance: .
d_gene: .
CDR3nt: TGTGCCAGCAGTGGAGGCACATCTAACTATGGCTACACCTTC
CDR3aa: CASSGGTSNYGYTF

j_gene: TRBJ1-2
v_gene: TRBV29-1
abundance: .
d_gene: TRBD1
CDR3nt: TGCAGCGTGGACAAGGGACAGGGTGGTGGCTACACCTTC
CDR3aa: CSVDKGQGGGYTF

j_gene: TRBJ1-2
v_gene: TRBV30
abundance: .
d_gene: .
CDR3nt: TGTGCCTGGAATGGCAGGTACTATGGCTACACCTTC
CDR3aa: CAWNGRYYGYTF

j_gene: TRBJ2-1
v_gene: TRBV9
abundance: .
d_gene: TRBD1
CDR3nt: TGTGCCAGCAGCCCAGGGACAGGGTACTACAATGAGCAGTTCTTC
CDR3aa: CASSPGTGYYNEQFF

j_gene: TRBJ2-7
v_gene: TRBV5-6
abundance: .
d_gene: .
CDR3nt: TGTGCCAGCAGCTCGCCACCGACAGGTTTCTACGAGCAGTACTTC
CDR3aa: CASSSPPTGFYEQYF

j_gene: TRBJ2-3
v_gene: TRBV18
abundance: .
d_gene: .
CDR3nt: TGTGCCAGCTCACCAATTAGTGAACCAGATACGCAGTATTTT
CDR3aa: CASSPISEPDTQYF

j_gene: TRBJ2-3
v_gene: TRBV5-6
abundance: few
d_gene: .
CDR3nt: TGTGCCAGCAGCCGGGATCCAACCCAACTCACAGATACGCAGTATTTT
CDR3aa: CASSRDPTQLTDTQYF

j_gene: TRBJ2-7
v_gene: TRBV2
abundance: .
d_gene: TRBD1
CDR3nt: TGTGCCAGCAAAGGGACAGGCGGCTACGAGCAGTACTTC
CDR3aa: CASKGTGGYEQYF

j_gene: TRBJ2-2
v_gene: TRBV10-2
abundance: once
d_gene: TRBD1
CDR3nt: TGCGCCAGCAGTGGGGACAGAACCGGGGAGCTGTTTTTT
CDR3aa: CASSGDRTGELFF

j_gene: TRBJ2-7
v_gene: TRBV28
abundance: .
d_gene: .
CDR3nt: TGTGCCAGCAGTTTACGGCAGGATTCCTACGAGCAGTACTTC
CDR3aa: CASSLRQDSYEQYF

j_gene: TRBJ2-5
v_gene: TRBV6-1
abundance: .
d_gene: .
CDR3nt: TGTGCCAGCAGTGAAGCAAAGGGACTGGCGGGAGAGACCCAGTACTTC
CDR3aa: CASSEAKGLAGETQYF

j_gene: TRBJ2-2
v_gene: TRBV11-3
abundance: .
d_gene: TRBD2
CDR3nt: TGTGCCAGCAGCCCTACTAGCGGGAGTTCCGGGGAGCTGTTTTTT
CDR3aa: CASSPTSGSSGELFF

j_gene: TRBJ2-2
v_gene: TRBV29-1
abundance: .
d_gene: .
CDR3nt: TGCAGCGTTGGGCAGCCGAACACCGGGGAGCTGTTTTTT
CDR3aa: CSVGQPNTGELFF

j_gene: TRBJ1-1
v_gene: TRBV6-5
abundance: .
d_gene: TRBD1
CDR3nt: TGTGCCTGCTGGGACAGCCTGGGCACTGAAGCTTTCTTT
CDR3aa: CACWDSLGTEAFF

j_gene: TRBJ1-1
v_gene: TRBV5-4
abundance: .
d_gene: TRBD1
CDR3nt: TGTGCCAGCAGCTTAAACCCTCCGAAACAGGGGGCGAGGCCTGAAGCTTTCTTT
CDR3aa: CASSLNPPKQGARPEAFF